This entry lists 28 T cell receptor beta chains sequenced from one sample in a study of cytomegalovirus exposure and HLA in healthy donors. Amplification used 60 Vbeta primers and 13 Jbeta primers. Sequencing was performed with immunoSEQ multiplex PCR; in TCRdb, only in-frame clones are kept and a portion is missing. The sample consists of 150,000 to 250,000 clones, 70% to 85% of them appearing once. Sequenced material: PBMCs. These receptors were taken from a boy aged 2 to 9 in good health and CMV-seronegative.

The CDR3 is CASEWTFEETQYF. Here the CDR3 DNA reads TGTGCCAGCGAATGGACTTTCGAAGAGACCCAGTACTTC. The chain employs TRBV2 and TRBJ2-5; weak D call: TRBD2 (5 bases). This CDR3 comprises 13 residues. Germline V CDR1 and CDR2: SNHLY, FYNNEI. The germline V and J ends were trimmed by 8 bases and 3 bases, with 13 bases remaining between them.

The V gene is TRBV15, the J gene TRBJ2-1; 8 bases match TRBD1. V was pared by 0 bases and J by 4 bases, with 14 bases of the junction left unmatched. The CDR3 length is 19 residues. CDR1 LNHNV and CDR2 YYDKDF come from the germline V gene (reference sequence). For the CDR3, the DNA is TGTGCCACCAGCAGAGATCGGGGGACAGGCAATAAGAATTACAATGAGCAGTTCTTC. Translated: CATSRDRGTGNKNYNEQFF.

The chain recombines TRBV18 with TRBJ1-5, with 7 bases aligning to TRBD1. CDR1 is KGHSH, CDR2 LQKENI, per germline. The CDR3 is 19 residues long. V shed 1 base, J shed 0 bases, and the junction held 12 bases outside the gene matches. The CDR3 DNA reads as TGTGCCAGCTCACCACAAGCACCGGGACAGATCTATAGCAATCAGCCCCAGCATTTT. It codes for CASSPQAPGQIYSNQPQHF.

This clone was counted a few times. The V call is TRBV4-3, the J call TRBJ1-5, with 7 bases that match TRBD1. After removal of 0 bases from V and 5 bases from J, the junction contained 4 bases not matched to a gene. CDR3 length: 15 amino acids. Germline V gene sequence: CDR1 LGHNA, CDR2 YSLEER. The CDR3 nucleotides read TGCGCCAGCAGCCAAGACAGGACAGGCTATCAGCCCCAGCATTTT. Translating gives CASSQDRTGYQPQHF.

J is TRBJ2-7 and V is TRBV6-5; 7 positions agree with TRBD2. Trimming took 2 bases from V and 4 from J; bases not matched to a gene: 11. This CDR3 is built from 16 residues. Germline CDR1 MNHEY, CDR2 SVGAGI. The CDR3 is CASSYPRLAKQYEQYF. The DNA of the CDR3 is TGTGCCAGCAGTTACCCCAGACTAGCTAAACAATACGAGCAGTACTTC.

This chain joins TRBV7-8 and TRBJ2-1; 14 bases line up with TRBD2. Germline CDR1 reads SGHVS; CDR2 reads FQNEAQ. CDR3 length: 15 amino acids. The trim removed 6 bases at V and 9 bases at J, leaving 7 bases unmatched. CDR3 amino acids: CASRLTSGGVSEQFF. The CDR3 region has the DNA TGTGCCAGCAGGCTGACTAGCGGGGGGGTGAGTGAGCAGTTCTTC.

The chain joins TRBV9 to TRBJ1-1; the D gene is possibly TRBD1 (5 bases). The CDR3 loop spans 15 amino acids. Deletions cut 4 bases from V and 11 bases from J, with 24 bases between. In germline, CDR1 is SGDLS, CDR2 YYNGEE. CDR3 residues: CASSPHRGRGIVAFF. In DNA, the CDR3 is TGTGCCAGCAGCCCTCACCGGGGGAGGGGAATCGTGGCTTTCTTT. Drawing the rest from reference TRBV9 and TRBJ1-1, the complete variable domain is DSGVTQTPKHLITATGQRVTLRCSPRSGDLSVYWYQQSLDQGLQFLIQYYNGEERAKGNILERFSAQQFPDLHSELNLSSLELGDSALYFCASSPHRGRGIVAFFGQGTRLTVV.

The chain combines TRBV4-3 with TRBJ2-1; possibly TRBD2 for D (5 bases). This CDR3 spans 16 amino acids. Germline lookup yields CDR1 LGHNA and CDR2 YSLEER. With 4 bases removed from V and 2 bases from J, the gap between germline ends came to 15 bases. In DNA, the CDR3 is TGCGCCAGCAGCCCTCTCGGGAATACAGCCTACAATGAGCAGTTCTTC. Protein product: CASSPLGNTAYNEQFF.

This clone was counted only a few times. The V call is TRBV7-3, the J call TRBJ2-1; 11 nucleotides align to TRBD2. V was clipped by 1 base and J by 10 bases; unmatched bases: 6. This CDR3 has 15 amino acids. Germline V gives CDR1 SGHTA, CDR2 FQGTGA. Written as DNA, the CDR3 is TGTGCCAGCAGCTTAATTAGCGGGGGGGCGGGCGAGCAGTTCTTC. This gives the protein CASSLISGGAGEQFF.

This clone was detected once. The chain links TRBV7-6 to TRBJ1-1; tentatively, D is TRBD1 (5 bases). The V gene's germline CDR1 is SGHVS and CDR2 FNYEAQ. Trimming shortened V by 4 bases and J by 1 base, and 10 bases separated the two germline ends. This CDR3 has 14 residues. CDR3 nucleotides: TGTGCCAGCAGCTCCCCGGGGGGGAACACTGAAGCTTTCTTT. This gives the protein CASSSPGGNTEAFF.

This chain links TRBV7-9 with TRBJ2-7, with 12 bases that match TRBD1. The CDR3 loop spans 16 amino acids. CDR1 and CDR2 from the germline V gene are SEHNR and FQNEAQ (reference sequence). V lost 1 base, J lost 0 bases, and 1 base stayed unmatched. This CDR3 is CASSLGGQGASYEQYF. For the CDR3, the DNA is TGTGCCAGCAGCTTAGGGGGACAGGGGGCCTCCTACGAGCAGTACTTC.

The chain is built from TRBV19 and TRBJ2-4; TRBD2 might be the D (5 bases). Trimming took 3 bases from V and 5 from J, leaving 20 bases between them. CDR1 is LNHDA and CDR2 is SQIVND in the germline V gene (reference sequence). The CDR3 loop spans 17 amino acids. The CDR3 DNA reads as TGTGCCAGTAGTATCGCAATGCGCAGGCGGGCCCAAAACATTCAGTACTTC. It encodes CASSIAMRRRAQNIQYF.

The chain has TRBV9 and TRBJ2-2; D ambiguous. From germline, CDR1 is SGDLS and CDR2 YYNGEE. This CDR3 spans 12 amino acids. V was pared by 3 bases and J by 3 bases, with 3 bases between. The CDR3 reads CASSDYTGELFF. The CDR3 DNA is TGTGCCAGCAGCGACTACACCGGGGAGCTGTTTTTT.

CDR3 sequence (DNA): TGTGCCAGCAGTTTATCGATGGGGGCCGAACGTAATCAGCCCCAGCATTTT. Translation gives CASSLSMGAERNQPQHF. V usage is TRBV27 and J usage is TRBJ1-5; possible D gene TRBD1, 6 bases. The CDR3 runs 17 residues. V was cut by 0 bases and J by 4 bases, with 16 bases left in between. CDR1 and CDR2 from the germline V gene are MNHEY and SMNVEV (reference sequence).

This sequence joins TRBV7-2 and TRBJ1-6, with 11 bases lining up with TRBD1. Germline lookup yields CDR1 SGHTA and CDR2 FQGNSA. The junction had 1 base not matched to a gene; V was cut back by 5 bases and J by 10 bases. The CDR3 sequence is 13 residues long. As DNA, the CDR3 is TGTGCCAGCAGCCGGGACAGGGGGTCACCCCTCCACTTT. Its translation: CASSRDRGSPLHF.

The genes are TRBV7-9 and TRBJ2-5; the D is unclear. Judging by the DNA end, TRBJ2-7 fits better; the J call may be wrong. The germline V gene has CDR1 SEHNR and CDR2 FQNEAQ (reference sequence). The CDR3 consists of 13 residues. The DNA for the CDR3 is TGTGCCAGCAGCATCGAGGTACCCTACGAGCAGTACTTC. This codes for CASSIEVPYEQYF.

On this clone: The sample contains more than one DNA sequence encoding this CDR3. The gene calls are TRBV5-6 and TRBJ1-2, with TRBD1 identical over 7 bases. The germline CDR1 and CDR2 sequences are SGHDT and YYEEEE. The CDR3 sequence is 13 residues long. J was trimmed by 3 bases and V by 4 bases; bases with no gene match: 3. CDR3 in DNA: TGTGCCAGCAGCCTGGGGACAGACTATGGCTACACCTTC. This gives the protein CASSLGTDYGYTF.

The chain links TRBV9 to TRBJ1-2; D gene ambiguous. Trimming left V 0 bases short and J 1 base short, with 7 bases between. The CDR3 covers 14 residues. The germline gives CDR1 SGDLS, CDR2 YYNGEE. For the CDR3, the DNA is TGTGCCAGCAGCGTAGAGTCTAGTAACTATGGCTACACCTTC. Amino acids: CASSVESSNYGYTF.

The chain links TRBV16 to TRBJ1-1, with 7 bases aligning to TRBD1. This CDR3 is 13 amino acids long. Germline lookup yields CDR1 KGHSY and CDR2 FQNENV. V trimming: 3 bases; J trimming: 7 bases; junction bases outside the gene matches: 5. CDR3 sequence: CASSQATGLEAFF. CDR3 in DNA: TGTGCCAGCAGCCAGGCGACAGGGCTTGAAGCTTTCTTT.

The J gene is TRBJ2-5, the V gene TRBV7-3; D remains unclear. V was shortened by 0 bases and J by 5 bases, with 7 bases between the two germline ends. Germline V gene lookup returns CDR1 SGHTA and CDR2 FQGTGA. This CDR3 contains 13 residues. The chain's CDR3 is CASSLTPQETQYF. In nucleotides, the CDR3 is TGTGCCAGCAGCTTAACCCCTCAGGAGACCCAGTACTTC.

DNA for the CDR3: TGTGCCAGTCAAAGGGGGCAGGGGGCGTATGGCTACACCTTC. This encodes CASQRGQGAYGYTF. This chain connects TRBV19 to TRBJ1-2; 8 bases line up with TRBD1. J was trimmed by 5 bases and V by 8 bases; bases with no gene match: 10. Germline lookup yields CDR1 LNHDA and CDR2 SQIVND (reference sequence). The CDR3 spans 14 residues.

J is TRBJ1-2 and V is TRBV9; 7 positions match TRBD1. V trimming: 0 bases; J trimming: 2 bases; junction bases outside the gene matches: 7. Germline CDR1 and CDR2: SGDLS and YYNGEE. CDR3 size: 16 residues. Here the CDR3 reads CASSVGQGGFNYGYTF. In DNA, the CDR3 is TGTGCCAGCAGCGTAGGACAGGGTGGGTTCAACTATGGCTACACCTTC.

Regarding this clone: The germline gene is not matched at one end of the junction; a read error may be the cause. The V call is TRBV6-6, the J call TRBJ1-5; 8 nucleotides align to TRBD1. Per the germline V gene, CDR1 is MNHNY and CDR2 is SVGAGI (reference sequence). There are 14 residues in the CDR3. The CDR3: CATSDRGSNQPQHF. CDR3 DNA: TGTGCCACCAGTGACAGGGGAAGCAATCAGCCCCAGCATTTT.

V and J are TRBV4-2 and TRBJ2-2; D ambiguous. The CDR3 loop spans 14 amino acids. Trimming removed 0 bases from V and 7 bases from J, with 9 bases in between. CDR1 is LGHNA, CDR2 YNFKEQ, per germline. CDR3 protein: CASSQEALVGELFF. The CDR3 DNA is TGTGCCAGCAGCCAAGAGGCCTTGGTCGGGGAGCTGTTTTTT.

This rearrangement joins TRBV2 to TRBJ2-1, with TRBD2 matching 14 bases. The CDR3 loop spans 16 amino acids. Trimming at V came to 4 bases and at J to 2 bases, leaving 1 base not matched to a gene. CDR1 and CDR2 from the germline V gene are SNHLY and FYNNEI. CDR3 loop: CASSGTSGGTYNEQFF. DNA for the CDR3: TGTGCCAGCAGTGGGACTAGCGGGGGGACCTACAATGAGCAGTTCTTC.

This clone was detected only a few times. This sequence joins TRBV25-1 and TRBJ2-7; D may be TRBD2 (5 bases). The CDR3 loop spans 14 amino acids. V lost 6 bases, J lost 1 base, and 13 bases lay in between. The germline V gene has CDR1 MGHDK and CDR2 SYGVNS. The CDR3 bases are TGTGCCAGCAGCGGGCTTAGAGGGTCCTACGAGCAGTACTTC. This translates into CASSGLRGSYEQYF.

The table lists this clone with a count of one. The rearrangement links TRBV4-3 to TRBJ1-6, with D possibly TRBD1 on 6 matching bases. Germline assignment: CDR1 LGHNA and CDR2 YSLEER. V lost 1 base to trimming and J lost 0 bases, with 16 bases between them. The CDR3 contains 19 residues. Written as DNA, the CDR3 is TGCGCCAGCAGCCAAGGGGACATTCCCCTGAGCTCCTATAATTCACCCCTCCACTTT. Protein product: CASSQGDIPLSSYNSPLHF.

V and J are TRBV4-3 and TRBJ1-2; 9 bases match TRBD1. Germline V gene data show CDR1 as LGHNA and CDR2 as YSLEER. The CDR3 has 18 amino acids. After removal of 0 bases from V and 5 bases from J, the junction contained 13 bases not matched to a gene. CDR3: CASSQDPGQGDLTYGYTF. The CDR3 DNA reads TGCGCCAGCAGCCAAGATCCGGGACAGGGAGACTTGACTTATGGCTACACCTTC.